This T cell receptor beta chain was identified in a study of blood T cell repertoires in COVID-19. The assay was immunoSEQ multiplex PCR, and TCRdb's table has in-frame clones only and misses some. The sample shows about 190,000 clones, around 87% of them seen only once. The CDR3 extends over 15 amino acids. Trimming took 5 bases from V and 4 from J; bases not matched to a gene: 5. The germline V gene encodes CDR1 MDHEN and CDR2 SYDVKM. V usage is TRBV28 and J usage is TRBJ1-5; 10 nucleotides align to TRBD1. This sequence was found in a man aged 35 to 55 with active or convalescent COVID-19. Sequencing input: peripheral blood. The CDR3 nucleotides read TGTGCCAGCAGTACACCGGGACAGGGGAATCAGCCCCAGCATTTT. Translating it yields CASSTPGQGNQPQHF.